This passage covers 8 T cell receptor beta chains from one sample sequenced in a study of cytomegalovirus exposure and HLA in healthy donors (dated by TCRdb to the late 2010s). The method was the immunoSEQ multiplex PCR assay. The multiplex PCR relied on a mix of 60 forward primers for TCR Vbeta segments and 13 reverse primers for TCR Jbeta segments. Drawn from immuneACCESS, this table holds only the in-frame rearrangements with V and J called that TCRdb kept. Clones are partly lost; checked studies trace under half to an unresolved V gene and leave the rest unexplained. The sample table shows some 91,000 clones, and around 80% are seen once. The ten largest clones add up to less than 0.95% of the sample. Material: PBMCs. The source of these receptors is a woman aged 60-70 years in good health and CMV-seronegative.

The chain is built from TRBV30 and TRBJ2-7, with 8 bases lining up with TRBD1. Germline assignment: CDR1 GTSNPN and CDR2 SVGIG (reference sequence). The CDR3 has 13 residues. Unmatched junction bases numbered 6, after V lost 5 bases and J lost 3 bases. The CDR3 bases are TGTGCCTGGGACTCCGGGACAGGCTACGAGCAGTACTTC. It yields the protein CAWDSGTGYEQYF.

The chain uses TRBV9 and TRBJ2-5; 7 bases match TRBD1. CDR3 length: 15 amino acids. CDR1 and CDR2 from the germline V gene are SGDLS and YYNGEE. Germline trimming cut 0 bases from V and 1 base from J; bases unmatched to any gene: 3. In DNA form, the CDR3 reads TGTGCCAGCAGCGTAGGCCACAGGGGCCAAGAGACCCAGTACTTC. Its translation is CASSVGHRGQETQYF.

This chain uses TRBV4-3 with TRBJ1-2, with no clear D. CDR1 is LGHNA, CDR2 YSLEER, per germline. The CDR3 covers 14 residues. V was trimmed by 0 bases and J by 8 bases, leaving 13 bases between them. The CDR3 DNA follows: TGCGCCAGCAGCCAAGATAAGGAGAGAGGGGGCTACACCTTC. Translating it yields CASSQDKERGGYTF.

With respect to this clone: Different DNA sequences within this sample yield the same CDR3. This chain connects TRBV4-3 to TRBJ1-5, with D maybe TRBD1 (6 bases). The CDR3 loop spans 15 amino acids. Trimming stripped 1 base from V and 0 bases from J, with 7 bases between. Germline V CDR1 and CDR2: LGHNA, YSLEER. This CDR3 reads CASSQVQGSNQPQHF. CDR3 nucleotide sequence: TGCGCCAGCAGCCAAGTACAGGGTAGCAATCAGCCCCAGCATTTT.

The rearrangement links TRBV4-3 to TRBJ2-7, with D tentatively TRBD2 (5 bases). Trimming removed 3 bases at V and 0 bases at J, with 12 bases between. The CDR3 spans 15 residues. Per the germline V gene, CDR1 is LGHNA and CDR2 is YSLEER. The CDR3 region is CASSQIVGSSYEQYF. Here the CDR3 DNA reads TGCGCCAGCAGCCAGATAGTGGGGAGCTCCTACGAGCAGTACTTC.

This chain links TRBV19 with TRBJ1-5; 8 bases match TRBD1. V was clipped by 6 bases and J by 5 bases; unmatched bases: 6. This CDR3 is built from 14 residues. CDR1 and CDR2 from the germline V gene are LNHDA and SQIVND (reference sequence). DNA of the CDR3: TGTGCCAGTAGACGGGACAGGATAGATCAGCCCCAGCATTTT. Residues: CASRRDRIDQPQHF.

This clone was observed a handful of times. The gene calls are TRBV6-5 and TRBJ1-2; a weak D match, TRBD1 (6 bases). The CDR3 is made up of 15 amino acids. The V end was cut by 5 bases, the J end by 7 bases, with 20 bases between. Germline V gene sequence: CDR1 MNHEY, CDR2 SVGAGI. DNA of the CDR3: TGTGCCAGCAGTACAGCCCGAATTGGGGGCTCTGGCTACACCTTC. Amino acid sequence: CASSTARIGGSGYTF.

The gene calls are TRBV2 and TRBJ1-5; 7 positions agree with TRBD1. Trimming took 6 bases from V and 6 from J; bases not matched to a gene: 5. The CDR3 contains 13 residues. The germline V gene encodes CDR1 SNHLY and CDR2 FYNNEI. DNA for the CDR3: TGTGCCAGCAGCAGGGGGTTCACTCAGCCCCAGCATTTT. This codes for CASSRGFTQPQHF.